A single sample is the source of the 14 T cell receptor beta chains below, sequenced in a study of blood T cells in healthy people across ages (dated by TCRdb to between 2014 and 2016). The method was 5' RACE. These reads were obtained on an Illumina HiSeq 2500. A second 7 to 11 cycle PCR used a sample-barcoded 5' primer and a J-beta primer mix. The public reads were reanalyzed by TCRdb: fastp trimming at Q25, MiXCR alignment, in-frame beta chains only. Each CDR3 protein gets just one entry, which takes the most common genes and DNA from the rows behind it. This sample lists hundreds of thousands of distinct CDR3 sequences; around 50% were detected once. Under 30% of the sample comes from the top ten. Input material: blood. These receptors originate from a man aged 40-49 years in good health.

The CDR3 region is CASSPVVGEYEQYF. DNA of the CDR3: TGTGCCAGCAGCCCCGTTGTGGGAGAGTACGAGCAGTACTTC. The chain combines TRBV14 with TRBJ2-7; D possibly corresponds to TRBD2 (5 bases). Germline CDR1 SGHDN, CDR2 FVKESK. Trimming pared 4 bases from V and 4 bases from J, leaving 14 bases between. There are 14 residues in the CDR3. The complete variable domain, with remaining parts taken from reference TRBV14 and TRBJ2-7, reads EAGVTQFPSHSVIEKGQTVTLRCDPISGHDNLYWYRRVMGKEIKFLLHFVKESKQDESGMPNNRFLAERTGGTYSTLKVQPAELEDSGVYFCASSPVVGEYEQYFGPGTRLTVT.

This clonotype was counted between two and nine times. The V call is TRBV18, the J call TRBJ2-5; no firm D call. The CDR3 is made up of 14 amino acids. Trimming took 3 bases from V and 3 from J, leaving 11 bases between them. CDR1 KGHSH and CDR2 LQKENI come from the germline V gene. The CDR3 sequence is CASSPVQIKETQYF. DNA of the CDR3: TGTGCCAGCTCACCTGTTCAGATAAAAGAGACCCAGTACTTC.

V usage is TRBV29-1 and J usage is TRBJ1-1; 10 positions agree with TRBD1. The germline V gene has CDR1 SQVTM and CDR2 ANQGSEA. Trimming at V came to 6 bases and at J to 5 bases, leaving 6 bases not matched to a gene. The CDR3 extends over 13 amino acids. CDR3 DNA: TGCAGCGTGGGGGGACAGGGGTTAACTGAAGCTTTCTTT. Protein: CSVGGQGLTEAFF.

The chain recombines TRBV7-2 with TRBJ1-2, with 12 bases aligning to TRBD1. The CDR3 extends over 16 amino acids. V shed 3 bases and J 2 bases; nucleotides not matched to a gene: 4. Germline loops: CDR1 SGHTA, CDR2 FQGNSA. CDR3 sequence (DNA): TGTGCCAGCAGCTTCGGGGACAGGGGGCCCAACTATGGCTACACCTTC. It translates to CASSFGDRGPNYGYTF.

V and J are TRBV20-1 and TRBJ2-1; 8 bases line up with TRBD1. J gave up 7 bases and V 7 bases, and 12 bases lay outside the gene matches. Germline lookup yields CDR1 DFQATT and CDR2 SNEGSKA (reference sequence). CDR3 size: 14 residues. The CDR3, as DNA: TGCAGTGTCCCGAGCCAGGGGGCCCGGAATGAGCAGTTCTTC. It encodes CSVPSQGARNEQFF.

This chain joins TRBV6-2 or TRBV6-3 and TRBJ2-7; D tentatively fits TRBD1 or TRBD2 (6 bases each). The CDR3 runs 17 residues. Trimming removed 2 bases from V and 0 bases from J, with 17 bases in between. Germline V gene lookup returns CDR1 MNHEY and CDR2 SVGEGT. CDR3 loop: CASSYALAGQYSYEQYF. The CDR3 DNA follows: TGTGCCAGCAGTTACGCGTTGGCGGGACAATACTCCTACGAGCAGTACTTC.

This clonotype was seen only a few times. The rearrangement joins TRBV7-6 to TRBJ2-5; D gene unclear. The CDR3 contains 13 residues. Germline loops: CDR1 SGHVS, CDR2 FNYEAQ. The V gene lost 4 bases and the J gene lost 5 bases, with 11 bases spanning the gap. CDR3: CASSSSTVETQYF. In DNA form, the CDR3 reads TGTGCCAGCAGCTCATCCACCGTGGAGACCCAGTACTTC.

V gene TRBV27 combines with J gene TRBJ2-1; no clear D. Germline V gene lookup returns CDR1 MNHEY and CDR2 SMNVEV (reference sequence). This CDR3 contains 13 residues. Trimming took off 5 bases at V and 10 bases at J, with 15 bases between the two ends. The CDR3 DNA sequence: TGTGCCAGCAGTGTGTCAAGGAGTCGCGAGCAGTTCTTC. It encodes CASSVSRSREQFF.

This clonotype was recorded a few times. The rearrangement links TRBV5-1 to TRBJ1-6; weak D call: TRBD1 (5 bases). The CDR3 has 15 residues. Germline values: CDR1 SGHRS, CDR2 YFSETQ. V was clipped by 4 bases and J by 7 bases, with 15 bases between them. CDR3 bases: TGCGCCAGCAGCCTTACCGGGACGGGGAATTCACCCCTCCACTTT. Translating it yields CASSLTGTGNSPLHF.

About this clonotype itself: One end of the junction is discordant with germline, which a read error may explain. This chain joins TRBV7-7 and TRBJ2-3; D unresolved. The germline CDR1 and CDR2 sequences are SSHAT and FNYEAQ (reference sequence). The CDR3 sequence is 12 residues long. The CDR3 loop is CASSPDADTQYF. In nucleotides, the CDR3 is TGTGCTAGCAGCCCGGACGCAGATACGCAGTATTTT.

A few counts support this clonotype. At one end, the junction sequence differs from germline, possibly due to a read error. The chain carries TRBV12-3 or TRBV12-4 and TRBJ2-3; no firm D call. This CDR3 is 15 amino acids long. The CDR3 protein is CASSLDPASTDTQYF. In nucleotides, the CDR3 is TGTGCTAGCAGTTTAGACCCCGCCTCCACAGATACGCAGTATTTT.

This clonotype was seen a few times. The J gene is TRBJ2-3, the V gene TRBV5-1, with D possibly matching TRBD1 (6 bases). Germline assignment: CDR1 SGHRS and CDR2 YFSETQ. V was trimmed by 4 bases and J by 1 base, leaving 16 bases between them. The length of the CDR3 is 16 residues. The chain's CDR3 is CASSDVRDIGTDTQYF. The CDR3 nucleotides are TGCGCCAGCAGCGATGTCCGGGACATCGGCACAGATACGCAGTATTTT. Looking up the rest from reference TRBV5-1 and TRBJ2-3 gives the full variable domain: KAGVTQTPRYLIKTRGQQVTLSCSPISGHRSVSWYQQTPGQGLQFLFEYFSETQRNKGNFPGRFSGRQFSNSRSEMNVSTLELGDSALYLCASSDVRDIGTDTQYFGPGTRLTVL.

The CDR3 here is CSVRQGTFGNEQFF. CDR3 bases: TGCAGTGTAAGACAGGGTACCTTTGGGAATGAGCAGTTCTTC. The chain links TRBV20-1 to TRBJ2-1, with 7 bases lining up with TRBD1. CDR1 and CDR2 (germline): DFQATT, SNEGSKA (reference sequence). The CDR3 contains 14 residues. Germline trimming cut 7 bases from V and 7 bases from J; bases unmatched to any gene: 13.

The chain has TRBV5-1 and TRBJ2-3; a possible D gene is TRBD2 (5 bases). The germline V gene encodes CDR1 SGHRS and CDR2 YFSETQ. Trimming stripped 4 bases from V and 4 bases from J, with 19 bases between. This CDR3 has 16 residues. This CDR3 is CASSGYGAGGSDTQYF. The CDR3 coding sequence is TGCGCCAGCAGCGGGTACGGCGCAGGCGGGTCAGATACGCAGTATTTT.